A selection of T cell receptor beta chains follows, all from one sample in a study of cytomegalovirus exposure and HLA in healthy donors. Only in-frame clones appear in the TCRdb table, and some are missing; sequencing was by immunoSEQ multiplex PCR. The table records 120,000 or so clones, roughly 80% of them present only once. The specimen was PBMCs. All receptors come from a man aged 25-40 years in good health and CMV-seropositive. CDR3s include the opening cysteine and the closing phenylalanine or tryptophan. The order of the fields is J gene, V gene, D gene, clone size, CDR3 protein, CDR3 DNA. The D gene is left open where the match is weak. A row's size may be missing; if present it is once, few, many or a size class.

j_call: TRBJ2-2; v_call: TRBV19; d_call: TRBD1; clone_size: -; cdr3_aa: CASSIIQTGGNTGELFF; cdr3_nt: TGTGCCAGTAGTATCATCCAGACAGGGGGCAACACCGGGGAGCTGTTTTTT
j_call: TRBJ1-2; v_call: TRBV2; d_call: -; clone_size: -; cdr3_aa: CASRGNRVNYGYTF; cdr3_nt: TGTGCCAGCAGGGGTAACAGGGTAAACTATGGCTACACCTTC
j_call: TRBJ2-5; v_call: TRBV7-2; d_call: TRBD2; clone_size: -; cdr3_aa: CASRPGVSSGGAGQETQYF; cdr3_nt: TGTGCCAGCAGACCTGGGGTCTCTAGCGGGGGGGCAGGGCAAGAGACCCAGTACTTC
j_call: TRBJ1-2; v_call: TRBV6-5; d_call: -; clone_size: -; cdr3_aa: CASSSRVRANYGYTF; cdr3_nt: TGTGCCAGCAGTTCCCGGGTCAGGGCTAACTATGGCTACACCTTC
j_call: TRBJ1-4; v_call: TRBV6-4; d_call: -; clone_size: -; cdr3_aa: CASSDSGRGRATNEKLFF; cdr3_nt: TGTGCCAGCAGTGACTCGGGGAGGGGACGCGCAACTAATGAAAAACTGTTTTTT
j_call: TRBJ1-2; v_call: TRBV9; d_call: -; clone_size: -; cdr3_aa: CASSLGDSYGYTF; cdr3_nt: TGTGCCAGCAGCTTAGGCGACAGCTATGGCTACACCTTC
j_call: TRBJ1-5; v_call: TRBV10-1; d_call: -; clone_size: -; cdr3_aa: CARAEWLQGTPRGQPQHF; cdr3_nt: TGCGCCAGGGCAGAATGGTTACAGGGTACCCCACGAGGTCAGCCCCAGCATTTT
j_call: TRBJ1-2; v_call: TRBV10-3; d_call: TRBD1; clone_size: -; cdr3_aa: CAISESQGANYGYTF; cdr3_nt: TGTGCCATCAGTGAGTCACAGGGGGCTAACTATGGCTACACCTTC
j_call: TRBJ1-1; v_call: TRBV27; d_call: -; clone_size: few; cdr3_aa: CASSFNVNTEAFF; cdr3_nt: TGTGCCAGCAGTTTTAATGTGAACACTGAAGCTTTCTTT
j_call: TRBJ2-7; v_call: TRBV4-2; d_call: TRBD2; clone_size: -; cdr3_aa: CASSREYAGTSLSYEQYF; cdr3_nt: TGTGCCAGCAGCCGGGAATATGCCGGGACTAGCCTCTCCTACGAGCAGTACTTC
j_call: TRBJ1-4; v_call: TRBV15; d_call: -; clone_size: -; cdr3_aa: CATSSQTGPNEKLFF; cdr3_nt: TGTGCCACCAGCAGCCAGACAGGTCCAAATGAAAAACTGTTTTTT
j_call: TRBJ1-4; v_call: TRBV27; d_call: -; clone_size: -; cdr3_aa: CASSFSRATNEKLFF; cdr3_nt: TGTGCCAGCAGTTTTTCTCGTGCAACTAATGAAAAACTGTTTTTT
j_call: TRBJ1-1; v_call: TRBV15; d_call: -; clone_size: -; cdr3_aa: CATSRGYRYTEAFF; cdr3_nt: TGTGCCACCAGCAGAGGTTACAGATACACTGAAGCTTTCTTT
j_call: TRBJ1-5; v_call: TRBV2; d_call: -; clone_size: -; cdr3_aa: CASQFVGANQPQHF; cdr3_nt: TGTGCCAGCCAATTTGTAGGGGCCAATCAGCCCCAGCATTTT
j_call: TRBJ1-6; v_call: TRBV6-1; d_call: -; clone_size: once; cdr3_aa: CASSEGPNHRNSPLHF; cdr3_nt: TGTGCCAGTAGTGAGGGCCCGAACCACCGTAATTCACCCCTCCACTTT
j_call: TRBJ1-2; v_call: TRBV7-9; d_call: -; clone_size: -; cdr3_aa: CASSLGTAYGYTF; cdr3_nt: TGTGCCAGCAGCTTAGGGACAGCATATGGCTACACCTTC
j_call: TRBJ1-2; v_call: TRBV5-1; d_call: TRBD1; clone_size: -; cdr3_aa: CASSLSQGAYGYTF; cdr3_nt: TGCGCCAGCAGCTTGTCACAGGGGGCCTATGGCTACACCTTC
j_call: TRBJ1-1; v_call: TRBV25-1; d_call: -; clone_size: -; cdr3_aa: CASSELSGNTEAFF; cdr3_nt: TGTGCCAGCAGTGAATTATCGGGGAACACTGAAGCTTTCTTT
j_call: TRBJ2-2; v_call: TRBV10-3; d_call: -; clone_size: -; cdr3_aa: CAISVLVSTGELFF; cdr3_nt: TGTGCCATCAGTGTACTAGTCAGCACCGGGGAGCTGTTTTTT
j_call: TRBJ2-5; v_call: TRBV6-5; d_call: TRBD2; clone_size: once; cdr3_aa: CASSYGRGGGETQYF; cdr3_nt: TGTGCCAGCAGTTACGGGCGCGGGGGAGGGGAGACCCAGTACTTC
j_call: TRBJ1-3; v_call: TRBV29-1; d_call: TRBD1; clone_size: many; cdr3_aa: CSVKTGATGGNTIYF; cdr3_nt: TGCAGCGTCAAGACAGGGGCTACGGGGGGAAACACCATATATTTT
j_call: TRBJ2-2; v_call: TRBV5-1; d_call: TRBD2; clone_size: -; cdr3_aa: CASSYLAENTGELFF; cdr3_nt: TGCGCCAGCAGCTACCTAGCGGAGAACACCGGGGAGCTGTTTTTT
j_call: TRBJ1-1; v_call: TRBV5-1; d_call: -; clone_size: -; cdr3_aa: CASAANRGGNTEAFF; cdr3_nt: TGCGCCAGCGCTGCTAACCGAGGAGGGAACACTGAAGCTTTCTTT
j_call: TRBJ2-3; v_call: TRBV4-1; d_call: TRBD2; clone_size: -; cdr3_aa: CASSPLGRGLSDTQYF; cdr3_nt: TGCGCCAGCAGCCCGTTGGGGCGGGGGTTGTCAGATACGCAGTATTTT
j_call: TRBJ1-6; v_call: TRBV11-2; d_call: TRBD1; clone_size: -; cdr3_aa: CASSRTGAEILNSPLHF; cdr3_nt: TGTGCCAGCAGCCGGACAGGAGCCGAGATTTTAAATTCACCCCTCCACTTT
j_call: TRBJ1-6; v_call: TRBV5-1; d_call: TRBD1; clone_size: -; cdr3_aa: CASSILTGRSSPLHF; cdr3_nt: TGCGCCAGCAGCATATTGACAGGGCGGTCTTCACCCCTCCACTTT
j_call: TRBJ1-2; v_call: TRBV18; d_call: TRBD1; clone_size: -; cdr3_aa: CASSPPGGADYGYTF; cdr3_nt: TGTGCCAGCTCACCCCCAGGGGGCGCGGACTATGGCTACACCTTC
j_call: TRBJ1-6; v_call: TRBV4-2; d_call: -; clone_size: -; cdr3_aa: CASSRDRMNSPLHF; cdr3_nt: TGTGCCAGCAGCCGAGACAGGATGAATTCACCCCTCCACTTT
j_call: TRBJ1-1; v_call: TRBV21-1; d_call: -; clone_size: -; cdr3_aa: CASSKVSLGTGNTEAFF; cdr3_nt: TGTGCCAGCAGCAAAGTCTCATTGGGGACAGGGAACACTGAAGCTTTCTTT